The 21 T cell receptor beta chains listed next were all sequenced from one sample in a study of regulatory T cells in long-lasting Graves disease. Assembly of TCR beta libraries relied on iRepertoire HTBI primers together with Arm-PCR of CDR3 regions. TCRdb ran MiXCR on the multiplex PCR reads and lists one entry per CDR3 protein. The profile shows approximately 480,000 distinct CDR3 sequences, 15% to 20% of them singletons. Time point reported: newly diagnosed GD, antithyroid drugs for less than 3 months. Extracted RNA from PBMCs served as the source of the TCR library. The sample was also reused in another study, on T cells in Graves' hyperthyroidism and ophthalmopathy.

The sequencing here drew on peripheral blood mononuclear cells (PBMCs), taken at new diagnosis, from a patient treated with antithyroid drugs. The receptors derive from a man aged 40-55 years with Graves disease.

This clonotype was observed at least ten times. V is TRBV6-2 or TRBV6-3 and J is TRBJ2-5; 11 nucleotides line up with TRBD2. Unmatched junction bases numbered 7, after V lost 5 bases and J lost 2 bases. CDR3 length: 16 residues. Germline values: CDR1 MNHEY, CDR2 SVGEGT. CDR3: CASSLSVAGGQETQYF. The CDR3 DNA sequence: TGTGCCAGCAGTCTATCTGTAGCGGGAGGGCAAGAGACCCAGTACTTC.

This clonotype was picked up a small number of times. The chain employs TRBV5-1 and TRBJ2-2, with D maybe TRBD2 (6 bases). Trimming shortened V by 4 bases and J by 1 base, and 14 bases separated the two germline ends. CDR1 is SGHRS and CDR2 is YFSETQ in the germline V gene. CDR3 length: 16 amino acids. The CDR3 nucleotides read TGCGCCAGCAGCGCCCAACTCGGGAGGAACACCGGGGAGCTGTTTTTT. This gives the protein CASSAQLGRNTGELFF.

This clonotype was seen ten or more times. The chain is built from TRBV20-1 and TRBJ2-5; no definite D call. Germline V gives CDR1 DFQATT, CDR2 SNEGSKA (reference sequence). The germline V and J ends were trimmed by 0 bases and 5 bases, with 10 bases remaining between them. The CDR3 loop spans 13 amino acids. CDR3 DNA: TGCAGTGCTAGAGATGGTGGGCGGGAGACCCAGTACTTC. Translating it yields CSARDGGRETQYF.

This clonotype was counted ten times or more. The chain combines TRBV3-1 with TRBJ2-5; 8 bases line up with TRBD2. Per the germline V gene, CDR1 is LGHDT and CDR2 is YNNKEL (reference sequence). The CDR3 covers 14 residues. J gave up 2 bases and V 6 bases, and 5 bases lay outside the gene matches. The CDR3 reads CASSHSGAQETQYF. The CDR3 nucleotides are TGTGCCAGCAGTCATAGCGGGGCACAAGAGACCCAGTACTTC.

V and J are TRBV11-2 and TRBJ1-1, with a tentative D call TRBD1 (5 bases). The germline V gene encodes CDR1 SGHAT and CDR2 FQNNGV. The CDR3 consists of 14 residues. Trimming cost V 3 bases and J 4 bases, with 12 bases left between them. CDR3: CASSFVGRGTEAFF. CDR3 DNA: TGTGCCAGCAGCTTTGTGGGGCGGGGCACTGAAGCTTTCTTT.

There are many counts of this clonotype. The V call is TRBV12-3 or TRBV12-4, the J call TRBJ2-7, with 9 bases identical to TRBD1. The CDR3 sequence is 13 residues long. The trim removed 8 bases at V and 6 bases at J, leaving 8 bases unmatched. The CDR3 coding sequence is TGTGCCAGCCGCACCGGGACAGGGTCCGAGCAGTACTTC. This codes for CASRTGTGSEQYF.

This clonotype turned up a few times. The chain couples TRBV19 to TRBJ1-3, with a tentative D call TRBD1 (5 bases). CDR1 and CDR2 from the germline V gene are LNHDA and SQIVND (reference sequence). This CDR3 is 14 amino acids long. The V gene lost 6 bases and the J gene lost 1 base, with 10 bases spanning the gap. The CDR3 DNA follows: TGTGCCAGTAGGGCTGACAGTTCTGGAAACACCATATATTTT. It yields the protein CASRADSSGNTIYF. The full variable domain, completed using reference TRBV19 and TRBJ1-3, is DGGITQSPKYLFRKEGQNVTLSCEQNLNHDAMYWYRQDPGQGLRLIYYSQIVNDFQKGDIAEGYSVSREKKESFPLTVTSAQKNPTAFYLCASRADSSGNTIYFGEGSWLTVV.

This clonotype was recorded many times. V and J are TRBV2 and TRBJ1-1, with 7 nucleotides matching TRBD1. The trim removed 10 bases at V and 1 base at J, leaving 6 bases unmatched. This CDR3 is built from 13 residues. The germline gives CDR1 SNHLY, CDR2 FYNNEI. DNA for the CDR3: TGTGCCAAGAACAGGGGCGGGAACACTGAAGCTTTCTTT. Protein sequence: CAKNRGGNTEAFF. The full variable domain, with the rest looked up from reference TRBV2 and TRBJ1-1, is EPEVTQTPSHQVTQMGQEVILRCVPISNHLYFYWYRQILGQKVEFLVSFYNNEISEKSEIFDDQFSVERPDGSNFTLKIRSTKLEDSAMYFCAKNRGGNTEAFFGQGTRLTVV.

This clonotype was detected many times. The chain carries TRBV3-1 and TRBJ1-4; D possibly corresponds to TRBD1 (6 bases). CDR1 and CDR2 from the germline V gene are LGHDT and YNNKEL (reference sequence). V was trimmed by 2 bases and J by 2 bases, leaving 15 bases between them. CDR3 length: 17 amino acids. CDR3 protein: CASSQRGPGVTNEKLFF. The CDR3 DNA reads TGTGCCAGCAGCCAAAGGGGCCCAGGGGTGACTAATGAAAAACTGTTTTTT.

This clonotype occurred many times. The V gene is TRBV12-3 or TRBV12-4, the J gene TRBJ2-7; TRBD1 matches at 8 bases. With 4 bases clipped from V and 3 bases from J, the junction kept 5 bases outside the gene matches. The CDR3 runs 14 residues. The CDR3 region has the DNA TGTGCCAGCAGTTCCGGGACAGGTCGCTACGAGCAGTACTTC. Protein: CASSSGTGRYEQYF.

This clonotype was observed a handful of times. This sequence joins TRBV25-1 and TRBJ2-7; 7 bases are a match to TRBD1. The V segment lost 4 bases and the J segment 0 bases; nucleotides outside the gene matches: 6. This CDR3 region has 15 residues. Looked up from germline, CDR1 is MGHDK and CDR2 is SYGVNS. The CDR3 spells CASSVLGQPSYEQYF. CDR3 in DNA: TGTGCCAGCAGTGTCCTGGGACAGCCCTCCTACGAGCAGTACTTC.

The table lists this clonotype with a few counts. V usage is TRBV3-1 and J usage is TRBJ2-5, with 8 bases lining up with TRBD2. Per the germline V gene, CDR1 is LGHDT and CDR2 is YNNKEL (reference sequence). CDR3 length equals 14 residues. Trimming cost V 4 bases and J 5 bases; bases outside gene matches: 6. The CDR3 here is CASSLDSGIETQYF. The CDR3 coding sequence is TGTGCCAGCAGCCTGGATAGCGGGATCGAGACCCAGTACTTC.

This clonotype occurred many times. The CDR3 sequence is CASSRVAAYNEQFF. In DNA form, the CDR3 reads TGTGCCAGCAGCCGTGTAGCGGCCTACAATGAGCAGTTCTTC. The chain carries TRBV3-1 and TRBJ2-1; a weak D match, TRBD2 (6 bases). V gave up 4 bases and J gave up 2 bases, with 9 bases separating them. Per the germline V gene, CDR1 is LGHDT and CDR2 is YNNKEL (reference sequence). The CDR3 sequence is 14 residues long.

This clonotype was counted ten times or more. The chain joins TRBV28 to TRBJ2-6, with D possibly matching TRBD1 (6 bases). Germline lookup yields CDR1 MDHEN and CDR2 SYDVKM. Trimming took off 6 bases at V and 2 bases at J, with 14 bases between the two ends. This CDR3 spans 16 amino acids. In nucleotides, the CDR3 is TGTGCCAGCAGAACAACAGGGTCTCCTGGGGCCAACGTCCTGACTTTC. Its translation: CASRTTGSPGANVLTF.

This clonotype was seen many times. This chain uses TRBV10-3 with TRBJ2-7; 8 bases match TRBD1. Germline V gene lookup returns CDR1 ENHRY and CDR2 SYGVKD. The CDR3 runs 15 residues. Germline trimming cut 3 bases from V and 3 bases from J; bases unmatched to any gene: 7. The CDR3 protein is CAISEMGQDYYEQYF. CDR3 bases: TGTGCCATCAGTGAAATGGGACAGGACTACTACGAGCAGTACTTC.

The chain uses TRBV30 and TRBJ2-7, with D maybe TRBD2 (7 bases). This CDR3 has 12 amino acids. Germline V gene sequence: CDR1 GTSNPN, CDR2 SVGIG (reference sequence). Trimming took off 5 bases at V and 9 bases at J, with 17 bases between the two ends. The CDR3 protein is CAWGGGGDVQYF. As DNA, the CDR3 is TGTGCCTGGGGGGGAGGGGGAGATGTGCAGTACTTC.

This clonotype was recorded at least ten times. The chain employs TRBV2 and TRBJ2-3; 9 bases line up with TRBD1. Trimming at V came to 5 bases and at J to 2 bases, leaving 8 bases not matched to a gene. This CDR3 contains 16 residues. Per germline, CDR1 SNHLY and CDR2 FYNNEI. DNA of the CDR3: TGTGCCAGCAGTCGATCCGGGACAGGGACCACAGATACGCAGTATTTT. Amino acid sequence: CASSRSGTGTTDTQYF.

The chain has TRBV6-6 and TRBJ2-7; D remains unclear. The V and J ends lost 0 bases and 4 bases respectively, with 13 bases between them. This CDR3 has 15 residues. CDR1 MNHNY and CDR2 SVGAGI come from the germline V gene (reference sequence). The CDR3 loop is CASSYSHPGPYEQYF. DNA of the CDR3: TGTGCCAGCAGTTACTCGCATCCGGGTCCTTACGAGCAGTACTTC.

This clonotype was found many times. The chain recombines TRBV6-1 with TRBJ2-7; 8 bases match TRBD1. CDR1 is MNHNS and CDR2 is SASEGT in the germline V gene. Trimming removed 7 bases from V and 2 bases from J; junction bases left unmatched: 13. This CDR3 has 16 residues. Here the CDR3 reads CASTPSSGGPPYEQYF. The CDR3 nucleotides are TGTGCCAGCACTCCCTCGTCAGGGGGCCCGCCCTACGAGCAGTACTTC.

This clonotype was seen ten or more times. The rearrangement links TRBV7-9 to TRBJ1-1; possibly TRBD1 for D (5 bases). This CDR3 comprises 12 residues. Germline V gene sequence: CDR1 SEHNR, CDR2 FQNEAQ (reference sequence). V was clipped by 5 bases and J by 6 bases, with 10 bases between them. In DNA form, the CDR3 reads TGTGCCAGCAGCCTAACGACAGCTGAAGCTTTCTTT. As protein: CASSLTTAEAFF.

This clonotype was seen a few times. The chain combines TRBV12-3 or TRBV12-4 with TRBJ1-1; D uncertain. This CDR3 comprises 16 residues. V lost 5 bases to trimming and J lost 0 bases, with 16 bases between them. The CDR3 spells CASSPTAGWMNTEAFF. The CDR3 DNA sequence: TGTGCCAGCAGTCCCACCGCGGGGTGGATGAACACTGAAGCTTTCTTT.